Below, 6 T cell receptor beta chains from the same sample are listed, as sequenced in a study of kidney transplant recipient with SARS-CoV-2 infection. MiXCR was run by TCRdb on the reads, yielding one entry per CDR3 protein. The sample comprises roughly 250,000 distinct CDR3 sequences, 25% to 30% of which are singletons, and nearly 7.5% rests with the top ten. The sequences come from a blood sample, collected at baseline and on roughly day 120 from a kidney transplant recipient. These receptors came from a young adult male patient who had COVID-19 and was a kidney transplant recipient. Some T cells may trace back to the graft donor.

Turning to this clonotype: A read error is possible here, since a much larger clone lies one base away. The chain recombines TRBV14 with TRBJ2-2; tentative D call: TRBD1 (5 bases). The V gene's germline CDR1 is SGHDN and CDR2 FVKESK. This CDR3 is 14 amino acids long. CDR3 nucleotide sequence: TGTGCCGGCAGGAGACAGATGAACACCGGGGAGCTGTTTTTT. Translated, it gives CAGRRQMNTGELFF.

Turning to this clonotype: With a much larger clone just one base away, this may be a read error. J is TRBJ2-7 and V is TRBV3-2; the DNA was not used to check the table's D call, TRBD1. TRBV3-2 is a pseudogene. CDR3 size: 13 residues. In DNA form, the CDR3 reads TGTGCCAGCAGCCAGGCTACAGGGGGCGAGCAGTACTTC. Protein product: CASSQATGGEQYF.

V usage is TRBV7-6 and J usage is TRBJ1-2; D gene uncertain. Trimming removed 5 bases at V and 6 bases at J, with 25 bases between. This CDR3 contains 17 residues. Germline loops: CDR1 SGHVS, CDR2 FNYEAQ. For the CDR3, the DNA is TGTGCCAGCAGCACACGGTTTGAATCTCGAAAGACCCATGGCTACACCTTC. Its translation: CASSTRFESRKTHGYTF.

This clonotype appeared a few times. The chain is built from TRBV30 and TRBJ2-3; the match to TRBD2 covers 9 bases. This CDR3 spans 15 amino acids. From germline, CDR1 is GTSNPN and CDR2 SVGIG (reference sequence). V was clipped by 2 bases and J by 0 bases; unmatched bases: 3. This CDR3 is CAWSLSGRSTDTQYF. The CDR3 DNA reads TGTGCCTGGAGTTTAAGCGGGAGGAGCACAGATACGCAGTATTTT. Supplemented by reference TRBV30 and TRBJ2-3, the full variable domain reads SQTIHQWPATLVQPVGSPLSLECTVEGTSNPNLYWYRQAAGRGLQLLFYSVGIGQISSEVPQNLSASRPQDRQFILSSKKLLLSDSGFYLCAWSLSGRSTDTQYFGPGTRLTVL.

This clonotype was seen ten or more times. The chain joins TRBV19 to TRBJ1-2; the D gene is possibly TRBD1 (5 bases). The V end was cut by 5 bases, the J end by 4 bases, with 23 bases between. The CDR3 is made up of 17 amino acids. Germline CDR1 LNHDA, CDR2 SQIVND (reference sequence). The CDR3 region has the DNA TGTGCCAGTAGTTGGACAACGACAAATCGAAAGACCTATGGCTACACCTTC. Translated: CASSWTTTNRKTYGYTF.

This clonotype came up a few times. The chain employs TRBV20-1 and TRBJ2-1, with a possible D match to TRBD2 (6 bases). Germline V lookup: CDR1 DFQATT, CDR2 SNEGSKA (reference sequence). This CDR3 is 11 amino acids long. V lost 1 base to trimming and J lost 12 bases, with 10 bases between them. For the CDR3, the DNA is TGCAGTGCTAGAGTTCCCGGGGGGCAGTTCTTC. Amino acid sequence: CSARVPGGQFF.